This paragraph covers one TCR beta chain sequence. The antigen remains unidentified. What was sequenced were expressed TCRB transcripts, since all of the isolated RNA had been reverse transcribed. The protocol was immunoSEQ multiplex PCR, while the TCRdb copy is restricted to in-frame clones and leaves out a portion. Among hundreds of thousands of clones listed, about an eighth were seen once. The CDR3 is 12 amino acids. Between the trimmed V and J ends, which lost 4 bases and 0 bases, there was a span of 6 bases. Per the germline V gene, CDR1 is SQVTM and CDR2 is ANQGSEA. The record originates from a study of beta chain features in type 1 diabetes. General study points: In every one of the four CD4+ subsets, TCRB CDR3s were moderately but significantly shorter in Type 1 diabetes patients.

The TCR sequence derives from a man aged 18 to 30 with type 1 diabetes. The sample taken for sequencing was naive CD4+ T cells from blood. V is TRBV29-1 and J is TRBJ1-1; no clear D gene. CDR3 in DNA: TGCAGCGTTGCCTACATGAACACTGAAGCTTTCTTT. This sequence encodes CSVAYMNTEAFF.